This TCR beta chain appears in the sequencing data of a study of shared clonotypes between healthy human individuals. This clone was recorded once. As defined, naive CD8 cells were CD45RO-negative and positively selected for CCR7, with terminally differentiated effector memory CD45RA+ cells excluded. CDR1 PRHDT and CDR2 FYEKMQ come from the germline V gene (reference sequence). Trimming took off 6 bases at V and 6 bases at J, with 21 bases between the two ends. This CDR3 is 15 amino acids long. TCRdb's table, derived via immunoSEQ multiplex PCR, lists solely in-frame clones and lacks some. The sample includes approximately 590,000 clones, less than 97% of them seen just once.

This receptor was obtained from a woman aged 30 to 39 in good health. What was sequenced was naive CD8+ T cells sorted from blood. V is TRBV13 and J is TRBJ2-7; D gene unclear. CDR3 DNA: TGTGCCAGCAGGCCAAAACCGGGCCCACCTACCGAGCAGTACTTC. Its translation is CASRPKPGPPTEQYF.